This TCR beta chain came from a study of beta chain features in type 1 diabetes. Points from the study as a whole: Patients with type 1 diabetes carried fewer insertions and had more deletions at their VDJ junctions. All four CD4+ subsets of Type 1 diabetes patients contained TCRB CDR3s that were moderately but significantly shorter.

In regard to this clone: The antigen remains unidentified.

The authors reverse transcribed all of the isolated RNA, so sequencing captured expressed TCRB transcripts. Sequencing was performed with immunoSEQ multiplex PCR; in TCRdb, only in-frame clones are kept and a portion is missing. The sample lists around 130,000 clones; roughly 10% were seen once. Sorting based on CD45RO/CCR7/CD25/CD127/CD95/CD27 separated CD4+ naive, central memory, regulatory and stem cell-like memory cells. Each sorted fraction was over 95% pure. The germline V gene has CDR1 MNHNY and CDR2 SVGAGI (reference sequence). CDR3 length equals 14 residues. Between the trimmed V and J ends, which lost 6 bases and 0 bases, there was a span of 12 bases.

The V call is TRBV6-6, the J call TRBJ2-7; D is undetermined. The receptor's source is a man aged 30 to 39 with type 1 diabetes. Sequencing was carried out using central memory CD4+ T cells from blood. The CDR3 loop reads CASRPPADSYEQYF. The CDR3 DNA follows: TGTGCCAGCAGGCCTCCGGCGGACTCCTACGAGCAGTACTTC.